This TCR beta chain is drawn from a study of shared clonotypes between healthy human individuals. Whole-study results and caveats: Sampling was confined to blood; repertoires within tissues likely differ.

V gave up 4 bases and J gave up 7 bases; unmatched junction bases: 3. CDR3 length: 14 residues. CDR1 SEHNR and CDR2 FQNEAQ come from the germline V gene (reference sequence). CD45RO negativity and positive selection for CCR7 defined naive CD8 cells, a population that excluded terminally differentiated effector memory CD45RA+ cells. This clone was detected only once. What it binds is not known. The table came from immunoSEQ multiplex PCR; TCRdb's copy has only in-frame clones and leaves some out. Of about 870,000 clones in the sample, 90% to 95% are singletons; the top ten hold about 24%. The V and J genes are TRBV7-9 and TRBJ1-4; 10 bases line up with TRBD1. The sequencing input was naive CD8+ T cells sorted from blood. The source is a man aged 30 to 39 in good health. The CDR3 sequence is CASSSTGGSEKLFF. The CDR3 DNA sequence: TGTGCCAGCAGCTCGACAGGGGGCTCTGAAAAACTGTTTTTT.